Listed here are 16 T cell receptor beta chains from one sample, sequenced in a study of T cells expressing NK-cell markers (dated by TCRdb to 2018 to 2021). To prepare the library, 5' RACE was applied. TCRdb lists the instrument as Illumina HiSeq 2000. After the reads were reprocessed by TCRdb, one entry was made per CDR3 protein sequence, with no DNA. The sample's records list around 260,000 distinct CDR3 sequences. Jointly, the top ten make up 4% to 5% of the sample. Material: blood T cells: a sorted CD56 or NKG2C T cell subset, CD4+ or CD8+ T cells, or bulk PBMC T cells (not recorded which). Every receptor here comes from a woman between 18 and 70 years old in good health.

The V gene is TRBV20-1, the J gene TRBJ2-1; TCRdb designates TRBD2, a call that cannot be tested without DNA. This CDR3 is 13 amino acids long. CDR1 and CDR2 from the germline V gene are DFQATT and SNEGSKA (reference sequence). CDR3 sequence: CSARTAKYNEQFF.

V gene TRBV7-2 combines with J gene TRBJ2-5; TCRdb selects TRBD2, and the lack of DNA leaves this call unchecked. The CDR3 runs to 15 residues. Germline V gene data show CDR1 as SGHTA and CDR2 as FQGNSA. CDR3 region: CASSLALAGAETQYF.

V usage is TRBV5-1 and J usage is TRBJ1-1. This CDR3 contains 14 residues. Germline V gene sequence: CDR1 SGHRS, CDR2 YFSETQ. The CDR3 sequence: CASSLEGAYTEAFF. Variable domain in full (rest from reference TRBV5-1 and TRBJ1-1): KAGVTQTPRYLIKTRGQQVTLSCSPISGHRSVSWYQQTPGQGLQFLFEYFSETQRNKGNFPGRFSGRQFSNSRSEMNVSTLELGDSALYLCASSLEGAYTEAFFGQGTRLTVV.

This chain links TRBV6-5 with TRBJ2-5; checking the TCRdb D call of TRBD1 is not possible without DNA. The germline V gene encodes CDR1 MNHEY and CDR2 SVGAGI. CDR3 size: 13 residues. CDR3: CASSYGRQETQYF.

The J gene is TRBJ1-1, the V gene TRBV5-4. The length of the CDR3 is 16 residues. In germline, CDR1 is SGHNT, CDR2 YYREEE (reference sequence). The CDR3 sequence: CATASGQALLGTEAFF.

CDR3 sequence: CASSPPYPGELFF. The chain employs TRBV28 and TRBJ2-2; TCRdb selects TRBD1, and the lack of DNA leaves this call unchecked. The CDR3 loop spans 13 amino acids. Germline V lookup: CDR1 MDHEN, CDR2 SYDVKM.

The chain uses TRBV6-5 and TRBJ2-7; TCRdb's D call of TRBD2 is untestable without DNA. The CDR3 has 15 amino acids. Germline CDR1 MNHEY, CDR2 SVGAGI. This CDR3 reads CASSYSTSGRHEQYF.

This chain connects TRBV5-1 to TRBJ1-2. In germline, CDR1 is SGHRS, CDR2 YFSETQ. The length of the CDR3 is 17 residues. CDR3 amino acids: CASSLFISVEANYGYTF.

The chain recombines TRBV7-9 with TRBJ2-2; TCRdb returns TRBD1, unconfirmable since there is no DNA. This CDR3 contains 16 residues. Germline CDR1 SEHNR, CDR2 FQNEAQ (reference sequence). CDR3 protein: CASSPWRGANTGELFF.

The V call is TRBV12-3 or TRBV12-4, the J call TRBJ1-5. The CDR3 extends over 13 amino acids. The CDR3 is CASSFWQNQPQHF.

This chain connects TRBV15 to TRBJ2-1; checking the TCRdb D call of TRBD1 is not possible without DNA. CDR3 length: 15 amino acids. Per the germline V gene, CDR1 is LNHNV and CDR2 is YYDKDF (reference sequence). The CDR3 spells CATSRDARQNNEQFF.

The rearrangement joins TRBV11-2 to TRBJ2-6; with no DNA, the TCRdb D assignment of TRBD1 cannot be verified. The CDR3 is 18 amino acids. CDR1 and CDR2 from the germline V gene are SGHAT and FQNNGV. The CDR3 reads CASSKRDRVTAGANVLTF.

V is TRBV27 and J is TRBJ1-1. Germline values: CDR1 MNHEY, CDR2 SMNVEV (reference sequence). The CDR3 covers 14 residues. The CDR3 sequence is CASSLRNLNTEAFF.

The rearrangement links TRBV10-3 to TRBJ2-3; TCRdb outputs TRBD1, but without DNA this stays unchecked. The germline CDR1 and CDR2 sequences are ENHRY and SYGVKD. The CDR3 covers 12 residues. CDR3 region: CAIGAAADTQYF.

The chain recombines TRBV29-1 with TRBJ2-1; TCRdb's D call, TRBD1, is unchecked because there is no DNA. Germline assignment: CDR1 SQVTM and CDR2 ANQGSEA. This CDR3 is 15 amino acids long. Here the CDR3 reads CSVADRLSSYNEQFF.

The CDR3 sequence is CASSWGGSNSGNTIYF. The chain employs TRBV11-3 and TRBJ1-3; the TCRdb call, TRBD1, lacks DNA for checking. The germline CDR1 and CDR2 sequences are SGHNT and YENEEA. The CDR3 is 16 amino acids.